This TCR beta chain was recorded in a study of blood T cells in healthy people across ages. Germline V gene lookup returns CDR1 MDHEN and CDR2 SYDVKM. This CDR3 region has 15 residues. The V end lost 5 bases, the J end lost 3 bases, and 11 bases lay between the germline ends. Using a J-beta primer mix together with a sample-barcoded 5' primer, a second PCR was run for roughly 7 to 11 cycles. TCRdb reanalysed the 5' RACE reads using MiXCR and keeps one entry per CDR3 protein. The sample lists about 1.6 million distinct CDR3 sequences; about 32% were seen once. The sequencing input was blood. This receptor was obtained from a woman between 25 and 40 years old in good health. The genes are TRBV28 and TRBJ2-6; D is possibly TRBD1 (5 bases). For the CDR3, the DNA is TGTGCCAGCAGTACAGGTACGGTTGGGGCCAACGTCCTGACTTTC. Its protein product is CASSTGTVGANVLTF.